Below are 2 T cell receptor beta chains sequenced from a single sample in a study of blood T cells in healthy people across ages. Next came a second PCR, run for roughly 7 to 12 cycles, which used a sample-barcoded 5' primer along with a J-beta primer mix. Each CDR3 protein is one row after TCRdb ran MiXCR on the 5' RACE reads. The sample shows around 1.1 million distinct CDR3 sequences, roughly two fifths of them seen only once. Source material: blood. These receptors were collected from a man younger than 35 in good health.

This chain connects TRBV20-1 to TRBJ2-7; D assignment may be TRBD1 or TRBD2 (5 bases each). The CDR3 length is 16 residues. The germline V and J ends were trimmed by 2 bases and 0 bases, with 17 bases remaining between them. CDR1 is DFQATT, CDR2 SNEGSKA, per germline (reference sequence). CDR3 amino acids: CSARSGNSGSSYEQYF. CDR3 nucleotide sequence: TGCAGTGCTAGATCGGGAAATTCAGGGAGCTCCTACGAGCAGTACTTC.

This clonotype was detected a few times. The genes are TRBV7-2 and TRBJ2-5; D uncertain. Between the trimmed V and J ends, which lost 0 bases and 2 bases, there was a span of 7 bases. CDR1 is SGHTA, CDR2 FQGNSA, per germline. The CDR3 length is 14 residues. The CDR3 is CASSLAMGQETQYF. CDR3 nucleotides: TGTGCCAGCAGCTTAGCGATGGGACAAGAGACCCAGTACTTC. Based on the CDR3 plus reference TRBV7-2 and TRBJ2-5, the full variable domain is GAGVSQSPSNKVTEKGKDVELRCDPISGHTALYWYRQSLGQGLEFLIYFQGNSAPDKSGLPSDRFSAERTGGSVSTLTIQRTQQEDSAVYLCASSLAMGQETQYFGPGTRLLVL.